One TCR beta chain is described in this entry. The antigen is not known. Regions amplified from RNA transcripts were the TCR beta CDR3 regions. First-round RT-PCR of the TCR CDR3 relied on the HTBI primer set. TCRdb re-derived calls from the multiplex PCR reads in MiXCR, one entry per CDR3 protein. The table shows roughly 380,000 distinct CDR3 sequences, with roughly an eighth occurring only once. The data originate from a study of T cells in Graves' hyperthyroidism and ophthalmopathy. About the research overall: Blood from the periphery was taken at initial diagnosis, before any treatment. Study-level results: Most thyroid clonotypes that were expanded above 0.001 also turned up in blood.

Source material for PBMCs was about 10 ml fresh peripheral blood. Germline lookup yields CDR1 MGHRA and CDR2 YSYEKL. Between the trimmed V and J ends, which lost 0 bases and 1 base, there was a span of 6 bases. The CDR3 runs 14 residues. The sample taken for sequencing was blood. The receptor comes from a woman aged 18 to 35 with Graves' hyperthyroidism. This chain links TRBV4-1 with TRBJ1-2; no definite D call. The CDR3 region has the DNA TGCGCCAGCAGCCAAGAGCCCCTTAACTATGGCTACACCTTC. Amino acids: CASSQEPLNYGYTF.